A selection of T cell receptor beta chains follows, all from one sample in a study of cytomegalovirus exposure and HLA in healthy donors. Assay: immunoSEQ multiplex PCR; the TCRdb copy retains only in-frame clones and omits some. The sample includes approximately 190,000 clones, 65% to 90% seen only once; the top ten take roughly 6.7%. The source material was PBMCs. The receptors stem from a man between 35 and 55 years old in good health and CMV-seropositive. CDR3s include the opening cysteine and the closing phenylalanine or tryptophan. D genes are given only for firm matches. Part of the rows lack a size; the others show once, few, many or a class for expanded clones.

D gene: TRBD2; V gene: TRBV27; CDR3 length: 15; clone size: NA; J gene: TRBJ2-1; CDR3 DNA: TGTGCCAGCAGCCTGGGACTAGCGGGGTTAAATGAGCAGTTCTTC; CDR3 protein: CASSLGLAGLNEQFF
D gene: NA; V gene: TRBV7-2; CDR3 length: 12; clone size: once; J gene: TRBJ2-5; CDR3 DNA: TGTGCCAGCAGCTTACGTGGCGAGACCCAGTACTTC; CDR3 protein: CASSLRGETQYF
D gene: TRBD1; V gene: TRBV27; CDR3 length: 13; clone size: NA; J gene: TRBJ1-2; CDR3 DNA: TGTGCCAGCAGATGGGACAGGGGTAGTGGCTACACCTTC; CDR3 protein: CASRWDRGSGYTF
D gene: TRBD2; V gene: TRBV2; CDR3 length: 14; clone size: NA; J gene: TRBJ2-1; CDR3 DNA: TGTGCCAGCAGCGTGGGACTAGCAAGGAATGAGCAGTTCTTC; CDR3 protein: CASSVGLARNEQFF
D gene: TRBD1; V gene: TRBV6-5; CDR3 length: 15; clone size: NA; J gene: TRBJ2-7; CDR3 DNA: TGTGCCAGCAGTTACTCGGGGGACAGGGTCTACGAGCAGTACTTC; CDR3 protein: CASSYSGDRVYEQYF
D gene: TRBD1; V gene: TRBV6-5; CDR3 length: 14; clone size: NA; J gene: TRBJ1-1; CDR3 DNA: TGTGCTAGCAACCGACAGGGGGCGGGCACTGAAGCTTTCTTT; CDR3 protein: CASNRQGAGTEAFF
D gene: NA; V gene: TRBV12-5; CDR3 length: 15; clone size: NA; J gene: TRBJ2-2; CDR3 DNA: TGTGCTAGTGGTCCCGGTCGTCGGGTTGCAGGGGAGCTGTTTTTT; CDR3 protein: CASGPGRRVAGELFF
D gene: TRBD2; V gene: TRBV6-1; CDR3 length: 16; clone size: NA; J gene: TRBJ2-7; CDR3 DNA: TGTGCCAGCAGTGAAGCCGGGACTAGCGGGGGGAACGAGCAGTACTTC; CDR3 protein: CASSEAGTSGGNEQYF
D gene: NA; V gene: TRBV7-2; CDR3 length: 16; clone size: NA; J gene: TRBJ2-3; CDR3 DNA: TGTGCCAGCAGCTTAGGGGCTAGCGCACGCACAGATACGCAGTATTTT; CDR3 protein: CASSLGASARTDTQYF
D gene: TRBD1; V gene: TRBV28; CDR3 length: 16; clone size: NA; J gene: TRBJ1-5; CDR3 DNA: TGTGCCAGCAGTTTAGGAGGGGGCGGTTATAATCAGCCCCAGCATTTT; CDR3 protein: CASSLGGGGYNQPQHF
D gene: NA; V gene: TRBV6-5; CDR3 length: 14; clone size: NA; J gene: TRBJ1-1; CDR3 DNA: TGTGCCAGCAGTTACGGGGGCGTAGGAACTGAAGCTTTCTTT; CDR3 protein: CASSYGGVGTEAFF
D gene: NA; V gene: TRBV9; CDR3 length: 15; clone size: NA; J gene: TRBJ2-3; CDR3 DNA: TGTGCCAGCAGCGTAGGGGGCGTCGGTACAGATACGCAGTATTTT; CDR3 protein: CASSVGGVGTDTQYF
D gene: NA; V gene: TRBV9; CDR3 length: 14; clone size: NA; J gene: TRBJ1-1; CDR3 DNA: TGTGCCAGCAGTTGGGACTCCAAAAACACTGAAGCTTTCTTT; CDR3 protein: CASSWDSKNTEAFF
D gene: TRBD1; V gene: TRBV28; CDR3 length: 19; clone size: NA; J gene: TRBJ2-5; CDR3 DNA: TGTGCCAGCAGTTCGCTCCTTATAACGGGACAGGTGACGAAAGAGACCCAGTACTTC; CDR3 protein: CASSSLLITGQVTKETQYF
D gene: NA; V gene: TRBV13; CDR3 length: 13; clone size: NA; J gene: TRBJ2-5; CDR3 DNA: TGTGCCAGCAGCTCCGACTTAGAAGAGACCCAGTACTTC; CDR3 protein: CASSSDLEETQYF
D gene: TRBD2; V gene: TRBV2; CDR3 length: 19; clone size: NA; J gene: TRBJ2-3; CDR3 DNA: TGTGCCAGCAGTGACCCCGGACGGACTAGCGGGGGGCCCGGAGATACGCAGTATTTT; CDR3 protein: CASSDPGRTSGGPGDTQYF
D gene: TRBD1; V gene: TRBV30; CDR3 length: 17; clone size: once; J gene: TRBJ1-4; CDR3 DNA: TGTGCCTGGAACAAGGGGGCGGCACAGGGGGTAAATGAAAAACTGTTTTTT; CDR3 protein: CAWNKGAAQGVNEKLFF
D gene: NA; V gene: TRBV19; CDR3 length: 19; clone size: NA; J gene: TRBJ2-7; CDR3 DNA: TGTGCCAGTAGTATTTCAGCGCCAGACGGTCGATATCCTACCTACGAGCAGTACTTC; CDR3 protein: CASSISAPDGRYPTYEQYF
D gene: NA; V gene: TRBV14; CDR3 length: 13; clone size: NA; J gene: TRBJ1-2; CDR3 DNA: TGTGCCAGCAGCCAAGTTAGGGGCCGTGGCTACACCTTC; CDR3 protein: CASSQVRGRGYTF
D gene: NA; V gene: TRBV11-2; CDR3 length: 15; clone size: NA; J gene: TRBJ2-5; CDR3 DNA: TGTGCCAGCAGCTTATTGGGGGCAGCCCAAGAGACCCAGTACTTC; CDR3 protein: CASSLLGAAQETQYF
D gene: TRBD1; V gene: TRBV5-8; CDR3 length: 15; clone size: NA; J gene: TRBJ1-5; CDR3 DNA: TGTGCCAGCAGTCCCGGGACAGATATCGATCAGCCCCAGCATTTT; CDR3 protein: CASSPGTDIDQPQHF
D gene: TRBD1; V gene: TRBV2; CDR3 length: 14; clone size: NA; J gene: TRBJ2-3; CDR3 DNA: TGTGCCAGCAGTAGCAGGGGGCAAACAGATACGCAGTATTTT; CDR3 protein: CASSSRGQTDTQYF
D gene: NA; V gene: TRBV4-2; CDR3 length: 17; clone size: NA; J gene: TRBJ1-5; CDR3 DNA: TGTGCCAGCAGCCAAGTCTACAAAATACAGGGATCTCAGCCCCAGCATTTT; CDR3 protein: CASSQVYKIQGSQPQHF
D gene: NA; V gene: TRBV4-1; CDR3 length: 16; clone size: once; J gene: TRBJ1-2; CDR3 DNA: TGCGCCAGCAGCCAAGCCGTGCCGAGGGACACTTATGGCTACACCTTC; CDR3 protein: CASSQAVPRDTYGYTF
D gene: NA; V gene: TRBV9; CDR3 length: 15; clone size: NA; J gene: TRBJ2-2; CDR3 DNA: TGTGCCAGCAGCGTAGGTCCCATGAACACCGGGGAGCTGTTTTTT; CDR3 protein: CASSVGPMNTGELFF
D gene: NA; V gene: TRBV19; CDR3 length: 13; clone size: NA; J gene: TRBJ2-1; CDR3 DNA: TGTGCCAGTAGTATCTCGGGGGGCTCTTTAGTGCTCTTC; CDR3 protein: CASSISGGSLVLF
D gene: NA; V gene: TRBV5-6; CDR3 length: 14; clone size: NA; J gene: TRBJ2-5; CDR3 DNA: TGTGCCAGCAGCTTGGAACGGGGAGGAGAGACCCAGTACTTC; CDR3 protein: CASSLERGGETQYF
D gene: NA; V gene: TRBV7-9; CDR3 length: 12; clone size: once; J gene: TRBJ2-5; CDR3 DNA: TGTGCCAGCAGCGTAGGGTCAGGGACCCAGTACTTC; CDR3 protein: CASSVGSGTQYF
D gene: TRBD1; V gene: TRBV10-3; CDR3 length: 12; clone size: NA; J gene: TRBJ1-2; CDR3 DNA: TGTGCCATGGGGGACAGGGCCTATGGCTACACCTTC; CDR3 protein: CAMGDRAYGYTF
D gene: NA; V gene: TRBV7-6; CDR3 length: 13; clone size: NA; J gene: TRBJ1-2; CDR3 DNA: TGTGCCAGCAGCTTATCCGACAGCTATGGCTACACCTTC; CDR3 protein: CASSLSDSYGYTF
D gene: TRBD1; V gene: TRBV28; CDR3 length: 15; clone size: NA; J gene: TRBJ2-2; CDR3 DNA: TGTGCCAGCAGTTCAGGGGGCGCGAACACCGGGGAGCTGTTTTTT; CDR3 protein: CASSSGGANTGELFF
D gene: TRBD2; V gene: TRBV7-3; CDR3 length: 17; clone size: NA; J gene: TRBJ2-7; CDR3 DNA: TGTGCCAGCAGCTTAAGAACGGTTAGCGGGGGAACCTACGAGCAGTACTTC; CDR3 protein: CASSLRTVSGGTYEQYF
D gene: TRBD1; V gene: TRBV6-5; CDR3 length: 15; clone size: NA; J gene: TRBJ2-2; CDR3 DNA: TGTGCCAGCAGATCAACAGGGGTGACCACCGGGGAGCTGTTTTTT; CDR3 protein: CASRSTGVTTGELFF
D gene: NA; V gene: TRBV9; CDR3 length: 12; clone size: NA; J gene: TRBJ1-2; CDR3 DNA: TGTGCCAGCAGCGTCGGCGGGATTAGCTACACCTTC; CDR3 protein: CASSVGGISYTF
D gene: NA; V gene: TRBV27; CDR3 length: 17; clone size: NA; J gene: TRBJ1-5; CDR3 DNA: TGTGCCAGCAGTCCCCTGGACGGACTGCGGCCCCATCAGCCCCAGCATTTT; CDR3 protein: CASSPLDGLRPHQPQHF